This TCR beta chain was recorded in a study of cytomegalovirus exposure and HLA in healthy donors. Broader study findings: Based on reports, TCR beta sequences accurately predicted HLA-A and HLA-B alleles for most subjects. High specificity and sensitivity for cytomegalovirus status were reported for the classifier. With later analysis, a missense DCLRE1C variant became linked to TCR beta V- and J-gene trimming. Presence/absence analyses rested on an assumption that sequencing depth was roughly uniform across donors.

In the PCR, 60 Vbeta and 13 Jbeta primers were used. The protocol was immunoSEQ multiplex PCR, while the TCRdb copy is restricted to in-frame clones and leaves out a portion. The sample contains about 130,000 clones, around 82% of which appear only once. The CDR3 spans 13 residues. Trimming pared 2 bases from V and 10 bases from J, leaving 17 bases between. Germline V CDR1 and CDR2: SQVTM, ANQGSEA. As regards this clone: Its antigen is not identified.

V is TRBV29-1 and J is TRBJ1-2; perhaps TRBD1 as D (5 bases). The receptor was derived from a female donor in good health and CMV-seronegative. Material for sequencing was PBMCs. Written as DNA, the CDR3 is TGCAGCGTTGAACGCGACAGCGCCATTGACTACACCTTC. Translating gives CSVERDSAIDYTF.